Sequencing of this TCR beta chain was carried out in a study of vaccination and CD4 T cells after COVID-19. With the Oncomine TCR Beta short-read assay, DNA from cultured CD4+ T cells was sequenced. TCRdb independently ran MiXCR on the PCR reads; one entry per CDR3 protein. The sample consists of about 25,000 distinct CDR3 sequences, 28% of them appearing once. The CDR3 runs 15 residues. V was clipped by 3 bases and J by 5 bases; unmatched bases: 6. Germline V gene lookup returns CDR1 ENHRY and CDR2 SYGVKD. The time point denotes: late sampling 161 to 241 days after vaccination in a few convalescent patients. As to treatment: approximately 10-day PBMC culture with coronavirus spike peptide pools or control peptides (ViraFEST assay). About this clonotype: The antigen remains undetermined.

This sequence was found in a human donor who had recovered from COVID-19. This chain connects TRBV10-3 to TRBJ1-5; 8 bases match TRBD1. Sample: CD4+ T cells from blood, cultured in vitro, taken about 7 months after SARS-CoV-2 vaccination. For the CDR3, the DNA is TGTGCCATCAGTGACCCTGACAGGGGCCATCAGCCCCAGCATTTT. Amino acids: CAISDPDRGHQPQHF.